These 24 T cell receptor beta chains were sequenced from one sample in a study of blood T cell repertoires in COVID-19. Profiled with immunoSEQ multiplex PCR; TCRdb holds only in-frame clones, not every one. The sample has about 220,000 clones; approximately 80% are singletons. The source material was peripheral blood. These receptor sequences come from a human donor in a cohort sampled during active COVID-19.

The rearrangement uses TRBV6-1 and TRBJ1-5; 7 bases are shared with TRBD1. CDR1 MNHNS and CDR2 SASEGT come from the germline V gene. Trimming took 3 bases from V and 2 from J; bases not matched to a gene: 4. The CDR3 length is 15 residues. The CDR3 region has the DNA TGTGCCAGCAGTGAGACAGGGTTAGGCAATCAGCCCCAGCATTTT. Encoded protein: CASSETGLGNQPQHF.

V usage is TRBV5-1 and J usage is TRBJ2-5, with TRBD2 matching over 11 bases. Germline V gene data show CDR1 as SGHRS and CDR2 as YFSETQ. The CDR3 consists of 16 residues. J gave up 4 bases and V 0 bases, and 5 bases lay outside the gene matches. CDR3: CASSLATSGKGETQYF. CDR3 nucleotide sequence: TGCGCCAGCAGCTTGGCGACTAGCGGGAAGGGAGAGACCCAGTACTTC.

The chain employs TRBV7-2 and TRBJ2-7, with 12 bases aligning to TRBD1. There are 16 residues in the CDR3. The V gene's germline CDR1 is SGHTA and CDR2 FQGNSA. V was clipped by 4 bases and J by 6 bases; unmatched bases: 10. The CDR3 DNA follows: TGTGCCAGCAGCTCTGCCCCGGGACAGGGGGCGTTCGAGCAGTACTTC. This gives the protein CASSSAPGQGAFEQYF.

The chain carries TRBV7-6 and TRBJ2-7; D unclear. V lost 5 bases and J 2 bases, leaving 13 bases between the germline ends. CDR1 SGHVS and CDR2 FNYEAQ come from the germline V gene. The CDR3 runs 14 residues. CDR3 sequence reads: CASSPSRVPYEQYF. In DNA form, the CDR3 reads TGTGCCAGCAGCCCCTCCCGGGTGCCCTACGAGCAGTACTTC.

This chain links TRBV5-1 with TRBJ2-3; no clear D. Trimming cost V 2 bases and J 3 bases, with 16 bases left between them. Germline values: CDR1 SGHRS, CDR2 YFSETQ. The CDR3 has 16 amino acids. This CDR3 reads CASSFLPLTETDTQYF. DNA of the CDR3: TGCGCCAGCAGCTTCCTTCCGCTGACTGAGACAGATACGCAGTATTTT. The whole variable domain, filled in from reference TRBV5-1 and TRBJ2-3, reads KAGVTQTPRYLIKTRGQQVTLSCSPISGHRSVSWYQQTPGQGLQFLFEYFSETQRNKGNFPGRFSGRQFSNSRSEMNVSTLELGDSALYLCASSFLPLTETDTQYFGPGTRLTVL.

The V call is TRBV18, the J call TRBJ1-3; D not certain. The CDR3 totals 16 residues. V was clipped by 1 base and J by 0 bases, with 10 bases between them. Germline assignment: CDR1 KGHSH and CDR2 LQKENI. The CDR3 DNA follows: TGTGCCAGCTCACCACAGAGGGCGAGCTCTGGAAACACCATATATTTT. Encoded protein: CASSPQRASSGNTIYF.

This clone was picked up a small number of times. V usage is TRBV18 and J usage is TRBJ1-2, with D hard to call. This CDR3 comprises 14 residues. Trimming removed 0 bases at V and 1 base at J, with 6 bases between. CDR1 and CDR2 (germline): KGHSH, LQKENI. The CDR3 DNA follows: TGTGCCAGCTCACCACCGGACTTTAACTATGGCTACACCTTC. Its translation: CASSPPDFNYGYTF. The full variable domain, rest sourced from reference TRBV18 and TRBJ1-2, is NAGVMQNPRHLVRRRGQEARLRCSPMKGHSHVYWYRQLPEEGLKFMVYLQKENIIDESGMPKERFSAEFPKEGPSILRIQQVVRGDSAAYFCASSPPDFNYGYTFGSGTRLTVV.

This chain joins TRBV28 and TRBJ2-3, with D unresolved. This CDR3 is built from 13 residues. V dropped 5 bases and J dropped 0 bases, with 6 bases sitting between them. Germline CDR1 MDHEN, CDR2 SYDVKM. CDR3 DNA sequence: TGTGCCAGCAGTAAGCCAAGCACAGATACGCAGTATTTT. It is translated as CASSKPSTDTQYF.

Only a few counts were recorded for this clone. This chain connects TRBV10-3 to TRBJ2-5, with 13 nucleotides matching TRBD2. V lost 0 bases and J lost 4; bases outside the gene matches: 2. The CDR3 sequence is 16 residues long. Germline CDR1 ENHRY, CDR2 SYGVKD. CDR3 DNA sequence: TGTGCCATCAGTGAGTCACTAGCGGGAGGGGGAGAGACCCAGTACTTC. This sequence encodes CAISESLAGGGETQYF.

V is TRBV21-1 and J is TRBJ1-2. TRBV21-1 is labeled a pseudogene. This CDR3 comprises 16 residues. As DNA, the CDR3 is TGTGCCAGCAGCAAAACAGAACAGGGACTAAACTATGGCTACACCTTC. It yields the protein CASSKTEQGLNYGYTF.

As DNA, the CDR3 is TGTGCCAGCAGCCATCGTGGCGGTAGCTCCTACAATGAGCAGTTCTTC. Translated, it gives CASSHRGGSSYNEQFF. This chain links TRBV11-3 with TRBJ2-1; D is ambiguous. Germline values: CDR1 SGHNT, CDR2 YENEEA. V was pared by 5 bases and J by 0 bases, with 14 bases between. The CDR3 totals 16 residues. The entire variable domain, with the rest obtained from reference TRBV11-3 and TRBJ2-1, is as follows: EAGVVQSPRYKIIEKKQPVAFWCNPISGHNTLYWYLQNLGQGPELLIRYENEEAVDDSQLPKDRFSAERLKGVDSTLKIQPAELGDSAVYLCASSHRGGSSYNEQFFGPGTRLTVL.

This clone was seen a handful of times. This chain joins TRBV7-2 and TRBJ1-1, with D possibly TRBD1 on 6 matching bases. This CDR3 spans 14 amino acids. CDR1 is SGHTA, CDR2 FQGNSA, per germline. Trimming stripped 5 bases from V and 1 base from J, with 11 bases between. The CDR3 loop is CASSLDSSNTEAFF. The CDR3, as DNA: TGTGCCAGCAGCCTGGACAGTTCGAACACTGAAGCTTTCTTT.

This clone was detected many times. The chain employs TRBV7-9 and TRBJ1-6, with 7 bases identical to TRBD1. The CDR3 extends over 16 amino acids. V lost 4 bases, J lost 9 bases, and 12 bases stayed unmatched. Per the germline V gene, CDR1 is SEHNR and CDR2 is FQNEAQ (reference sequence). The CDR3, as DNA: TGTGCCAGCAGCTCAGGGACAGCACTCCGGGCTTCACCCCTCCACTTT. Its protein product is CASSSGTALRASPLHF. Together with reference TRBV7-9 and TRBJ1-6, the CDR3 gives the full variable domain: DTGVSQNPRHKITKRGQNVTFRCDPISEHNRLYWYRQTLGQGPEFLTYFQNEAQLEKSRLLSDRFSAERPKGSFSTLEIQRTEQGDSAMYLCASSSGTALRASPLHFGNGTRLTVT.

This rearrangement joins TRBV18 to TRBJ1-5, with D perhaps matching TRBD1 (5 bases). V dropped 2 bases and J dropped 7 bases, with 21 bases sitting between them. The CDR3 is 17 amino acids. In germline, CDR1 is KGHSH, CDR2 LQKENI. The CDR3 DNA follows: TGTGCCAGCTCACCATACCAGGGAAGCGGGACCCGACAGCCCCAGCATTTT. It yields the protein CASSPYQGSGTRQPQHF.

This chain uses TRBV4-1 with TRBJ2-7; D call uncertain. The V gene's germline CDR1 is MGHRA and CDR2 YSYEKL. This CDR3 spans 14 amino acids. The germline V and J ends were trimmed by 0 bases and 3 bases, with 9 bases remaining between them. CDR3 amino acids: CASSQDPTVYEQYF. The CDR3 bases are TGCGCCAGCAGCCAAGATCCAACGGTCTACGAGCAGTACTTC.

V usage is TRBV19 and J usage is TRBJ1-3, with 7 bases lining up with TRBD1. Per the germline V gene, CDR1 is LNHDA and CDR2 is SQIVND (reference sequence). The CDR3 length is 18 residues. V lost 6 bases to trimming and J lost 0 bases; unmatched junction nucleotides: 14. This CDR3 is CASRSGSYRGLSGNTIYF. The DNA for the CDR3 is TGTGCCAGTAGATCCGGGAGTTACAGGGGACTCTCTGGAAACACCATATATTTT.

The V call is TRBV6-5, the J call TRBJ2-3; the D is unclear. The germline V gene has CDR1 MNHEY and CDR2 SVGAGI. The CDR3 is made up of 15 amino acids. The V end lost 0 bases, the J end lost 3 bases, and 10 bases lay between the germline ends. CDR3 DNA sequence: TGTGCCAGCAGTTACTCGTCAGGATGGACAGATACGCAGTATTTT. Protein: CASSYSSGWTDTQYF.

The rearrangement joins TRBV18 to TRBJ2-3, with a tentative D call TRBD1 (6 bases). Germline CDR1 is KGHSH and CDR2 is LQKENI. The CDR3 covers 17 residues. V shed 3 bases and J shed 1 base, with 17 bases lying between them. The CDR3 reads CASSPGHQEMGTDTQYF. The CDR3 nucleotides read TGTGCCAGCTCACCGGGACATCAGGAGATGGGCACAGATACGCAGTATTTT.

For the CDR3, the DNA is TGTGCCATCAGTGAGTCGGGGAGGGATGGGAACACTGAAGCTTTCTTT. Protein: CAISESGRDGNTEAFF. V is TRBV10-3 and J is TRBJ1-1; D is unclear. The CDR3 is made up of 16 amino acids. Trimming pared 0 bases from V and 1 base from J, leaving 12 bases between. Per the germline V gene, CDR1 is ENHRY and CDR2 is SYGVKD.

V is TRBV23-1 and J is TRBJ2-3, with 12 positions matching TRBD2. TRBV23-1 has ORF status, its function being uncertain. The CDR3 contains 16 residues. J was trimmed by 4 bases and V by 4 bases; bases with no gene match: 6. CDR3 in amino acids: CASSPSSGRAPDTQYF. CDR3 DNA sequence: TGCGCCAGCAGTCCATCTAGCGGGAGGGCCCCAGATACGCAGTATTTT.

The chain is built from TRBV3-1 (or the pseudogene TRBV3-2) and TRBJ2-5; no clear D. In germline, CDR1 is LGHDT, CDR2 YNNKEL (reference sequence). The CDR3 totals 14 residues. With 0 bases removed from V and 4 bases from J, the gap between germline ends came to 9 bases. The CDR3 region has the DNA TGTGCCAGCAGCCAAGATGGTACTTCAGAGACCCAGTACTTC. It yields the protein CASSQDGTSETQYF.

This chain uses TRBV6-5 with TRBJ2-1; D call uncertain. Trimming took 8 bases from V and 4 from J, leaving 12 bases between them. Germline CDR1 and CDR2: MNHEY and SVGAGI. This CDR3 is built from 13 residues. The CDR3 region is CASRSTGYNEQFF. The CDR3 bases are TGTGCCAGCCGTAGTACGGGTTACAATGAGCAGTTCTTC.

This clone appeared many times. V usage is TRBV6-1 and J usage is TRBJ2-7, with 10 positions matching TRBD1. Germline assignment: CDR1 MNHNS and CDR2 SASEGT. The CDR3 spans 16 residues. J gave up 5 bases and V 2 bases, and 9 bases lay outside the gene matches. The CDR3 reads CASSETLGTGVHEQYF. Here the CDR3 DNA reads TGTGCCAGCAGTGAAACCCTCGGGACAGGGGTTCACGAGCAGTACTTC.

The chain links TRBV6-5 to TRBJ1-1; 10 nucleotides agree with TRBD1. Germline lookup yields CDR1 MNHEY and CDR2 SVGAGI. Trimming removed 5 bases from V and 8 bases from J; junction bases left unmatched: 5. The CDR3 totals 13 residues. The DNA of the CDR3 is TGTGCCAGCAGTACCCGGGACAGGGGCGAAGCTTTCTTT. Protein sequence: CASSTRDRGEAFF.